This T cell receptor beta chain was captured by sequencing in a study of memory CD4+ T cells and cytomegalovirus serostatus. Single viable CD3+CD4+CD8-CD45RO+ cells were sorted as the memory CD4+ T cells. Sequenced by immunoSEQ multiplex PCR; TCRdb stores in-frame clones only, minus some. The repertoire has about 61,000 clones, 82% of them found once; the top ten carry over 0.7%. Germline CDR1 SGDLS, CDR2 YYNGEE. V lost 5 bases, J lost 1 base, and 2 bases stayed unmatched. This CDR3 spans 14 amino acids. Sequences were obtained from memory CD4+ T cells from blood. The sequence derives from an adult in good health and CMV-seronegative. The rearrangement links TRBV9 to TRBJ2-1; 8 bases align to TRBD2. CDR3 sequence (DNA): TGTGCCAGCAGTAAGCGGGAGTCCTACAATGAGCAGTTCTTC. It codes for CASSKRESYNEQFF.